These T cell receptor beta chains were read from a single sample in a study of cytomegalovirus exposure and HLA in healthy donors. TCRdb's copy holds only in-frame clones and misses some; the assay was immunoSEQ multiplex PCR. The table lists about 130,000 clones, roughly 80% of them singletons. Input material: PBMCs. These receptor sequences come from a boy under 18 in good health and CMV-seronegative. The CDR3 runs from the conserved cysteine through the conserved F or W. D genes are given only for firm matches. The size entry is marked missing in some rows and otherwise reads once, few, many or a size class.

clone_size d_call v_call cdr3_aa
- TRBD2 TRBV5-4 CASSLGLAGTDTQYF
- - TRBV2 CASSSGGPQITDTQYF
- TRBD2 TRBV5-4 CASSQGLAGGGEQFF
- - TRBV4-1 CASSQVGGPEAFF
- - TRBV6-5 CASSYSPSYGYTF
- - TRBV5-1 CASSSPEQTYEQYF
few TRBD2 TRBV4-1 CASSPGLAGESNEQFF
- TRBD1 TRBV2 CASSVGQGAGELFF
- - TRBV27 CASSLSGGFTDTQYF
- - TRBV5-4 CASSSRSGTPMGSPLHF
few TRBD2 TRBV11-2 CASSLDLGGEQFF
- TRBD1 TRBV6-6 CASSYTGVGEKLFF
- TRBD1 TRBV6-1 CASSERDRDYEQYF
- TRBD1 TRBV7-9 CASTRQGSNTEAFF
- - TRBV4-1 CASSQDKAASTDTQYF
- TRBD2 TRBV6-5 CASSSGTSGITQYF
- TRBD1 TRBV5-6 CASSSGQGFADEQYF
- - TRBV28 CASSSMAGDYEQYF
- TRBD2 TRBV5-1 CASSWGVAGPYEQYF
- TRBD2 TRBV9 CASSDYKGGPGEQFF
- - TRBV5-1 CASSLFPVNTEAFF
- TRBD2 TRBV5-1 CASSWILAGGNEQFF
- TRBD1 TRBV19 CASSPGTGNTEAFF
- - TRBV7-3 CASSERTGELFF
- TRBD2 TRBV9 CASSVGGVAGGGSYNEQFF
- - TRBV11-3 CASSLEGREGSYGYTF
- - TRBV6-8 CASSHVVQGTLYSNQPQHF
- TRBD1 TRBV30 CAWMTGVTGNTIYF
- TRBD2 TRBV5-1 CASKRSGDVKGGELFF
- TRBD1 TRBV4-1 CASQTGEEGNQPQHF
- TRBD1 TRBV7-9 CASSPRDRGPEKLFF
- TRBD1 TRBV5-1 CASSLGGQGNTIYF
few - TRBV4-2 CASSQDIREGVTNEKLFF
- TRBD2 TRBV4-3 CASSQVLGLAESYEQYF
- - TRBV6-5 CASSYVARGEAFF
- - TRBV6-7 CASSYIGGPYQPQHF
- - TRBV5-4 CASSGIQGSGELFF
- - TRBV5-1 CASSLVIGGAGYGYTF
- - TRBV9 CASSPRLWEDQYF
- TRBD1 TRBV18 CASSPTGANTEAFF
- - TRBV27 CASSSTPPVYNEQFF
- - TRBV4-3 CASSQDRIQETQYF
once - TRBV5-6 CASSPTAVSLTYEQYF
- TRBD1 TRBV12-5 CASGLDQGGAAFF
- - TRBV19 CASSTGRGETQYF
- TRBD1 TRBV11-3 CASSSRDRDQETQYF
- - TRBV7-2 CASSLYNEQYF
- - TRBV7-8 CASSSGTSNEKLFF
- TRBD1 TRBV5-1 CASSLDPGQPAHSPLHF
- - TRBV30 CAWSVDLTNPQPQHF
few - TRBV27 CASSRGTVYNEQFF
- TRBD1 TRBV30 CAWSGDRGSAAQHF
once - TRBV29-1 CSVGDTSYEQYF
- - TRBV19 CASSGGGASTDTQYF
- - TRBV5-1 CASGPLRTVNTEAFF